This TCR beta chain appears in the sequencing data of a study of early T cells in non-severe SARS-CoV-2 infection. Study-level information: Chains were unpaired, as sequencing was done on bulk RNA from unsorted whole blood.

Unique molecular identifiers (one per individual cDNA molecule) were attached. In TCRdb, the 5' RACE reads were re-called with MiXCR into one record per CDR3 protein. The sample holds 35,000 to 40,000 distinct CDR3 sequences, 3.5% to 4% seen once. This clonotype has at least ten counts. The sequencing sample was made of whole blood. This receptor was taken from an adult who was a healthcare worker with PCR-confirmed SARS-CoV-2 infection or an uninfected control (not recorded which).

The CDR3 region has the DNA TGTGCCAGCAGTTACAGACAGAACAATCAGCCCCAGCATTTT. Protein product: CASSYRQNNQPQHF. This sequence joins TRBV6-5 and TRBJ1-5, with D perhaps matching TRBD1 (5 bases). V dropped 2 bases and J dropped 3 bases, with 8 bases sitting between them. CDR1 is MNHEY and CDR2 is SVGAGI in the germline V gene. CDR3 size: 14 residues.